Following are 11 T cell receptor beta chains from one sample sequenced in a study of cytomegalovirus exposure and HLA in healthy donors. PCR used 60 Vbeta primers and 13 Jbeta primers. Repertoires were generated with immunoSEQ multiplex PCR, while TCRdb's copy carries only in-frame clones and drops some. The sample yields fewer than 200,000 clones, around 81% seen once. Sequencing used PBMCs. These receptors originate from a woman in her twenties or thirties in good health and CMV-seronegative.

The chain is built from TRBV27 and TRBJ2-5; 9 positions match TRBD2. The J call is doubtful: the DNA matches TRBJ2-7 better. Germline assignment: CDR1 MNHEY and CDR2 SMNVEV (reference sequence). The CDR3 is 14 residues long. In nucleotides, the CDR3 is TGTGCCAGCAGTTATAGCGGGGGTCCCTACGAGCAGTACTTC. This translates into CASSYSGGPYEQYF.

The chain has TRBV15 and TRBJ1-5, with TRBD1 as a possible D gene (6 bases). The CDR3 is made up of 15 amino acids. Germline values: CDR1 LNHNV, CDR2 YYDKDF (reference sequence). Between the trimmed V and J ends, which lost 0 bases and 5 bases, there was a span of 11 bases. CDR3 sequence (DNA): TGTGCCACCAGCAGAGATGCGGACAGCCATCAGCCCCAGCATTTT. Translated, it gives CATSRDADSHQPQHF.

The chain employs TRBV10-3 and TRBJ2-3; no clear D gene. With 3 bases removed from V and 6 bases from J, the gap between germline ends came to 4 bases. Germline V CDR1 and CDR2: ENHRY, SYGVKD. The CDR3 contains 11 residues. CDR3 residues: CAISDRDTQYF. CDR3 sequence (DNA): TGTGCCATCAGTGACCGGGATACGCAGTATTTT.

This clone was found once. The rearrangement joins TRBV9 to TRBJ1-2; 8 bases match TRBD1. CDR1 is SGDLS and CDR2 is YYNGEE in the germline V gene. The CDR3 consists of 15 residues. V trimming: 0 bases; J trimming: 7 bases; junction bases outside the gene matches: 8. CDR3 in amino acids: CASSVVGSGGAGYTF. The CDR3 nucleotides read TGTGCCAGCAGCGTAGTTGGTTCAGGGGGCGCTGGCTACACCTTC.

The table lists this clone with a count of one. The rearrangement joins TRBV20-1 to TRBJ1-1, with D perhaps TRBD1 (6 bases). V was trimmed by 8 bases and J by 3 bases, leaving 7 bases between them. Germline CDR1 reads DFQATT; CDR2 reads SNEGSKA (reference sequence). The CDR3 has 10 residues. CDR3 loop: CSTGYTEAFF. The CDR3 DNA is TGCAGTACAGGGTACACTGAAGCTTTCTTT.

This chain links TRBV4-3 with TRBJ2-1, with a weak D call TRBD1 (5 bases). CDR3 length: 15 residues. Germline CDR1 is LGHNA and CDR2 is YSLEER. The V gene lost 0 bases and the J gene lost 9 bases, with 15 bases spanning the gap. This CDR3 is CASSQDSGFAGEQFF. In nucleotides, the CDR3 is TGCGCCAGCAGCCAAGATTCAGGGTTTGCTGGTGAGCAGTTCTTC.

DNA for the CDR3: TGCAGCGTCGTGAAATCGGGACAGGGAGTTGAGCAGTTCTTC. It yields the protein CSVVKSGQGVEQFF. V and J are TRBV29-1 and TRBJ2-1; 9 bases line up with TRBD1. The CDR3 totals 14 residues. Germline loops: CDR1 SQVTM, CDR2 ANQGSEA. With 6 bases clipped from V and 9 bases from J, the junction kept 12 bases outside the gene matches.

The genes are TRBV5-4 and TRBJ1-2; 9 nucleotides align to TRBD1. There are 15 residues in the CDR3. Trimming took 4 bases from V and 4 from J; bases not matched to a gene: 8. Germline V lookup: CDR1 SGHNT, CDR2 YYREEE (reference sequence). The chain's CDR3 is CASSPDRGDGYGYTF. CDR3 in DNA: TGTGCCAGCAGCCCTGACAGGGGGGACGGCTATGGCTACACCTTC.

This clone was picked up a small number of times. The rearrangement links TRBV10-3 to TRBJ2-7, with 8 bases lining up with TRBD1. The CDR3 is 14 residues long. Germline V gives CDR1 ENHRY, CDR2 SYGVKD. V was clipped by 8 bases and J by 5 bases; unmatched bases: 11. In DNA, the CDR3 is TGTGCCATCTCTCTCGCCGGACAGGGTGACGAGCAGTACTTC. It yields the protein CAISLAGQGDEQYF.

The genes are TRBV29-1 and TRBJ2-5; perhaps TRBD1 as D (5 bases). Germline loops: CDR1 SQVTM, CDR2 ANQGSEA. The CDR3 spans 12 residues. Trimming removed 3 bases at V and 5 bases at J, with 10 bases between. This CDR3 is CSVDGQGETQYF. Written as DNA, the CDR3 is TGCAGCGTTGATGGGCAGGGTGAGACCCAGTACTTC.

This rearrangement joins TRBV28 to TRBJ2-7; TRBD2 aligns across 14 bases. CDR1 is MDHEN, CDR2 SYDVKM, per germline. The CDR3 consists of 15 residues. J lost 6 bases, V lost 0 bases, and 1 base had no gene match. The CDR3: CASSLWTSGRVEQYF. As DNA, the CDR3 is TGTGCCAGCAGTTTATGGACTAGCGGGAGGGTCGAGCAGTACTTC.